This T cell receptor beta chain was profiled in a study of CD8+CD57+ T cells in acquired aplastic anemia (dated by TCRdb to 2016 to 2019). General notes on the study: On average, sorted CD4+ and CD8+ cells yielded approximately 3 ug of extracted DNA, with a range of roughly 0.17 to 27.4 ug. Mean read counts for healthy donor samples were 10 million to 10.8 million for CD4+ cells and 11.0 million for CD8+ cells. The paper's findings and limits, for the study overall: Nearly 30 CD8+ CDR3 sequences were found in both patients and controls but appeared to be highly expressed in patients and within the immunodominant clones of the patients. CD8+ Simpson's diversity did not differ significantly between patients and healthy controls (P=0.060).

Genomic DNA served as template for TCR beta VDJ combination and CDR3 sequence profiling. An Illumina HiSeq 2000 was used for TCR repertoire sequencing. As for the authors' bioinformatics: TRBV/TRBJ rearrangement plots, CDR3 size and DJ length profiles, and Simpson's diversity index were used to assess repertoires. The most abundant DNA sequence in the deep sequencing data was taken as the immunodominant clone. CDR3 amino acid sequences were checked for sharing across subjects and were also compared against the VDJdb database and published repertoires. TCRdb reworked the public reads: Q25 trimming with fastp, MiXCR clone assembly, productive beta chains retained. Each entry is one CDR3 protein sequence, shown with its most common DNA and genes. The V and J calls were not made by the authors but by TCRdb's processing. The sample table records under 200,000 distinct CDR3 sequences; roughly 63% of these occur just once. About 41% of the sample belongs to the ten largest clones.

CDR1 and CDR2, per the germline V gene, are SNHLY and FYNNEI. Trimming accounts for 6 bases at V and 5 bases at J, while the number of junction bases matched to no gene is 5. The CDR3 numbers 14 residues from cysteine through phenylalanine. Left in the record is the CDR3 DNA by itself, 42 bases read in frame from the first base. In the study, sorted CD4+ and CD8+ blood T cells from patients with severe aplastic anemia and from healthy subjects underwent deep sequencing of TCR repertoires. Ficoll-Paque density gradient centrifugation was used to isolate peripheral blood mononuclear cells. Before DNA extraction, CD4+ and CD8+ T cells were sorted with FACS or magnetic beads. Comments on this clonotype: Its antigen is unknown. No quality values exist for individual bases; no much larger clone is one base distant.

The TCR was taken from a human donor in good health. Sequenced input: sorted CD4+, CD8+, or CD8+CD57+ T cells (not recorded which) from PBMCs. Recombination linked TRBV2 to TRBJ2-7; 12 middle bases align to TRBD2. This receptor has the CDR3 CASRQGLAGHEQYF. The DNA is as follows: TGTGCCAGCAGGCAAGGACTAGCGGGGCACGAGCAGTACTTC. The CDR3 plus the reference TRBV2 and TRBJ2-7 genes for the other parts give the full variable domain: EPEVTQTPSHQVTQMGQEVILRCVPISNHLYFYWYRQILGQKVEFLVSFYNNEISEKSEIFDDQFSVERPDGSNFTLKIRSTKLEDSAMYFCASRQGLAGHEQYFGPGTRLTVT.